Here is one T cell receptor (beta chain) with its context. Its antigen is as yet unknown. Germline CDR1 MNHEY, CDR2 SVGAGI. V was clipped by 0 bases and J by 1 base, with 10 bases between them. This CDR3 comprises 15 residues. This sample was taken from a study of vaccination and CD4 T cells after COVID-19. Study-level results: Analysis covered relatively few convalescent patients and lacked any early post-infection timepoints.

In TCRdb, the PCR reads were re-called with MiXCR into one record per CDR3 protein. The sample has some 40,000 distinct CDR3 sequences, about 35% seen once. Time point: late sampling 161 to 241 days after vaccination in three convalescent patients. This sequence was found in a human donor who had recovered from COVID-19. This chain joins TRBV6-5 and TRBJ2-7; D might be TRBD1 (6 bases). The source was CD4+ T cells from blood, collected about 7 months after SARS-CoV-2 vaccination. In DNA form, the CDR3 reads TGTGCCAGCAGTTACTCGACAGGATCTTCCTACGAGCAGTACTTC. Its protein is CASSYSTGSSYEQYF.